Each of the 4 T cell receptor beta chains below was sequenced from the same sample in a study of neurological immune-mediated disorders. TCRdb fed the 5' RACE reads into MiXCR, producing one record per CDR3 protein. The sample lists about 36,000 distinct CDR3 sequences, 10% occurring once. The sample consisted of PBMCs. Receptor source: a woman younger than 45 with HTLV-1-associated myelopathy (HAM/TSP).

This clonotype was counted at least ten times. The V gene is TRBV5-1, the J gene TRBJ2-7, with D perhaps assigned TRBD1 or TRBD2 (5 bases each). CDR3 length: 13 amino acids. Trimming removed 3 bases from V and 3 bases from J, with 10 bases in between. Germline CDR1 is SGHRS and CDR2 is YFSETQ. The CDR3 coding sequence is TGCGCCAGCAGCTCGGGACCGAGCTACGAGCAGTACTTC. Translation: CASSSGPSYEQYF.

This clonotype came up many times. The genes are TRBV20-1 and TRBJ1-2, with a possible D match to TRBD1 (5 bases). Germline V gene data show CDR1 as DFQATT and CDR2 as SNEGSKA (reference sequence). V lost 2 bases to trimming and J lost 4 bases, with 14 bases between them. The CDR3 spans 14 residues. For the CDR3, the DNA is TGCAGTGCTAGATCCTCGGGGGTGAGCTATGGCTACACCTTC. This translates into CSARSSGVSYGYTF.

This clonotype occurred many times. The V call is TRBV5-5, the J call TRBJ1-6; possibly TRBD1 for D (6 bases). This CDR3 is built from 16 residues. The V gene's germline CDR1 is SGHKS and CDR2 YYEKEE (reference sequence). The V end was cut by 5 bases, the J end by 0 bases, with 12 bases between. The CDR3 coding sequence is TGTGCCAGCAGACGAACAGGGAGCTCCTATAATTCACCCCTCCACTTT. This codes for CASRRTGSSYNSPLHF.

The table lists this clonotype with many counts. This chain uses TRBV11-2 with TRBJ1-2; weak D call: TRBD1 (5 bases). V was pared by 5 bases and J by 4 bases, with 17 bases between. The CDR3 totals 15 residues. Germline V gene data show CDR1 as SGHAT and CDR2 as FQNNGV. CDR3 region: CASSPGPVPPYGYTF. The CDR3 coding sequence is TGTGCCAGCAGCCCGGGGCCCGTTCCCCCCTATGGCTACACCTTC.